Presented here are 23 T cell receptor beta chains from one specimen sequenced in a study of blood T cell repertoires in COVID-19. The table came from immunoSEQ multiplex PCR; TCRdb's copy has only in-frame clones and leaves some out. The sample consists of about 67,000 clones, 87% of them appearing once. The sequenced sample consisted of peripheral blood. The receptor source for this set is a man aged 50-59 years with active COVID-19.

V gene TRBV6-5 combines with J gene TRBJ2-1, with 12 nucleotides matching TRBD1. The trim removed 6 bases at V and 6 bases at J, leaving 6 bases unmatched. This CDR3 region has 15 residues. Germline lookup yields CDR1 MNHEY and CDR2 SVGAGI. The chain's CDR3 is CASRPGTGGSNEQFF. DNA for the CDR3: TGTGCCAGCAGGCCCGGGACAGGGGGCTCCAATGAGCAGTTCTTC.

This chain joins TRBV2 and TRBJ1-5; 7 bases fit TRBD1. CDR1 and CDR2 (germline): SNHLY, FYNNEI. After removal of 6 bases from V and 3 bases from J, the junction contained 5 bases not matched to a gene. This CDR3 has 14 amino acids. The CDR3 coding sequence is TGTGCCAGCAGGTCGGGACAGATCAATCAGCCCCAGCATTTT. Its protein product is CASRSGQINQPQHF.

V gene TRBV7-6 combines with J gene TRBJ2-7; TRBD2 aligns across 9 bases. With V trimmed by 1 base and J by 2 bases, 15 bases remained unmatched. In germline, CDR1 is SGHVS, CDR2 FNYEAQ. The CDR3 has 19 residues. The CDR3 loop reads CASSLVTSGLHEPTYEQYF. Here the CDR3 DNA reads TGTGCCAGCAGCTTAGTTACTAGCGGGCTCCATGAACCTACCTACGAGCAGTACTTC.

The genes are TRBV7-9 and TRBJ1-2; D may be TRBD1 (6 bases). CDR3 size: 11 residues. The germline V gene has CDR1 SEHNR and CDR2 FQNEAQ (reference sequence). V dropped 7 bases and J dropped 7 bases, with 10 bases sitting between them. CDR3 in amino acids: CASTPGAGYTF. In DNA form, the CDR3 reads TGTGCCAGCACCCCAGGGGCTGGCTACACCTTC. The full variable domain, rest sourced from reference TRBV7-9 and TRBJ1-2, is DTGVSQNPRHKITKRGQNVTFRCDPISEHNRLYWYRQTLGQGPEFLTYFQNEAQLEKSRLLSDRFSAERPKGSFSTLEIQRTEQGDSAMYLCASTPGAGYTFGSGTRLTVV.

V is TRBV3-1 (or the pseudogene TRBV3-2) and J is TRBJ2-1; 10 nucleotides agree with TRBD2. CDR3 length: 19 amino acids. V shed 4 bases and J 0 bases; nucleotides not matched to a gene: 12. Germline CDR1 reads LGHDT; CDR2 reads YNNKEL (reference sequence). The CDR3 region is CASSLNWALAGLSYNEQFF. The DNA of the CDR3 is TGTGCCAGCAGCCTCAACTGGGCACTAGCGGGGCTCTCCTACAATGAGCAGTTCTTC.

The genes are TRBV6-5 and TRBJ1-1, with a tentative D call TRBD1 (5 bases). The CDR3 is made up of 15 amino acids. Trimming took off 6 bases at V and 0 bases at J, with 14 bases between the two ends. Per germline, CDR1 MNHEY and CDR2 SVGAGI. The DNA of the CDR3 is TGTGCCAGCAGGCACCTCCGGGGGTTGAACACTGAAGCTTTCTTT. The encoded protein is CASRHLRGLNTEAFF.

The V and J genes are TRBV4-1 and TRBJ2-1, with D perhaps matching TRBD2 (6 bases). V lost 0 bases, J lost 7 bases, and 19 bases lay in between. The CDR3 sequence is 17 residues long. The germline CDR1 and CDR2 sequences are MGHRA and YSYEKL. CDR3 amino acids: CASSQDNRRGIRNEQFF. The DNA for the CDR3 is TGCGCCAGCAGCCAAGATAATCGGAGGGGTATAAGGAATGAGCAGTTCTTC.

This chain joins TRBV5-4 and TRBJ2-7, with 7 bases aligning to TRBD1. The CDR3 is made up of 14 amino acids. Germline assignment: CDR1 SGHNT and CDR2 YYREEE (reference sequence). V dropped 3 bases and J dropped 7; count of bases not matched to a gene: 10. This chain's CDR3 is CASSSRTGPWEQYF. CDR3 nucleotides: TGTGCCAGCAGCTCCAGGACAGGACCCTGGGAGCAGTACTTC.

For this clone: The junction shows a germline mismatch at one end, possibly a read error. The rearrangement joins TRBV7-7 to TRBJ2-5; 9 nucleotides agree with TRBD2. The CDR3 is made up of 15 amino acids. The germline gives CDR1 SSHAT, CDR2 FNYEAQ (reference sequence). The CDR3 DNA sequence: TGTGCTAGCAGCGGTGGTAGCGGGAGACTCGAGACCCAGTACTTC. This codes for CASSGGSGRLETQYF.

The rearrangement links TRBV7-2 to TRBJ2-7; TRBD1 matches 8 bases. CDR1 and CDR2 (germline): SGHTA, FQGNSA. This CDR3 contains 14 residues. J was trimmed by 2 bases and V by 5 bases; bases with no gene match: 5. Written as DNA, the CDR3 is TGTGCCAGCAGCCCGACAGGGGCGACCTACGAGCAGTACTTC. Residues: CASSPTGATYEQYF.

J is TRBJ1-2 and V is TRBV11-2; unclear D gene. The CDR3 has 13 residues. The germline V gene encodes CDR1 SGHAT and CDR2 FQNNGV. The V end was cut by 1 base, the J end by 4 bases, with 7 bases between. The CDR3 spells CASSLGTRYGYTF. The CDR3 DNA sequence: TGTGCCAGCAGCTTAGGGACTCGCTATGGCTACACCTTC.

In its sample, this clone was seen once. J is TRBJ2-5 and V is TRBV3-1 (or the pseudogene TRBV3-2); D might be TRBD2 (7 bases). This CDR3 is built from 16 residues. In germline, CDR1 is LGHDT, CDR2 YNNKEL (reference sequence). The V gene lost 0 bases and the J gene lost 5 bases, with 16 bases spanning the gap. CDR3 protein: CASSQDRGAPGETQYF. CDR3 in DNA: TGTGCCAGCAGCCAAGATCGGGGGGCCCCCGGGGAGACCCAGTACTTC.

Concerning this clone itself: The sample has other DNA sequences that encode this CDR3 too. The chain combines TRBV12-3 or TRBV12-4 with TRBJ1-1, with D unclear. With 2 bases removed from V and 0 bases from J, the gap between germline ends came to 4 bases. The CDR3 runs 13 residues. This chain's CDR3 is CASSLRVNTEAFF. CDR3 nucleotide sequence: TGTGCCAGCAGTTTACGTGTGAACACTGAAGCTTTCTTT.

The genes are TRBV11-2 and TRBJ2-5, with D hard to call. Germline loops: CDR1 SGHAT, CDR2 FQNNGV. V gave up 0 bases and J gave up 2 bases, with 13 bases separating them. This CDR3 region has 16 residues. CDR3 DNA: TGTGCCAGCAGCTTAGAGTACTCTTCTGAACAAGAGACCCAGTACTTC. Translating it yields CASSLEYSSEQETQYF.

V and J are TRBV4-1 and TRBJ2-7; the D gene is possibly TRBD1 (6 bases). Germline CDR1 reads MGHRA; CDR2 reads YSYEKL. Between the trimmed V and J ends, which lost 5 bases and 5 bases, there was a span of 16 bases. The CDR3 totals 14 residues. The CDR3 sequence is CASSYTWGPHEQYF. The CDR3 DNA is TGCGCCAGCAGCTACACTTGGGGGCCACACGAGCAGTACTTC.

The gene calls are TRBV28 and TRBJ1-5; TRBD1 agrees at 8 bases. Germline CDR1 and CDR2: MDHEN and SYDVKM. This CDR3 spans 15 amino acids. V shed 6 bases, J shed 0 bases, and the junction held 4 bases outside the gene matches. The CDR3 spells CASRAGTGSNQPQHF. CDR3 nucleotide sequence: TGTGCCAGCAGGGCAGGGACAGGTAGCAATCAGCCCCAGCATTTT. The full variable domain, rest sourced from reference TRBV28 and TRBJ1-5, is DVKVTQSSRYLVKRTGEKVFLECVQDMDHENMFWYRQDPGLGLRLIYFSYDVKMKEKGDIPEGYSVSREKKERFSLILESASTNQTSMYLCASRAGTGSNQPQHFGDGTRLSIL.

The gene calls are TRBV28 and TRBJ1-2; 10 nucleotides match TRBD1. J lost 8 bases, V lost 8 bases, and 14 bases had no gene match. Germline assignment: CDR1 MDHEN and CDR2 SYDVKM. The CDR3 is 15 amino acids. As DNA, the CDR3 is TGTGCCAGCCGCCCTGAGACAGGGGGCGCGGGCGGCTACACCTTC. This translates into CASRPETGGAGGYTF.

This sequence joins TRBV5-6 and TRBJ2-5, with D tentatively TRBD1 (7 bases). Germline V gene sequence: CDR1 SGHDT, CDR2 YYEEEE. The CDR3 sequence is 14 residues long. V was clipped by 5 bases and J by 9 bases, with 20 bases between them. The CDR3: CASSLGGTESSQYF. The DNA of the CDR3 is TGTGCCAGCAGTCTAGGAGGGACAGAGAGCTCCCAGTACTTC.

This clone was picked up one time. The chain couples TRBV6-2 or TRBV6-3 to TRBJ2-7; TRBD1 might be the D (6 bases). Germline CDR1 reads MNHEY; CDR2 reads SVGEGT. The CDR3 has 13 residues. Trimming left V 1 base short and J 6 bases short, with 10 bases between. CDR3 region: CASSYYRDGEQYF. CDR3 in DNA: TGTGCCAGCAGTTACTACAGGGACGGCGAGCAGTACTTC.

The genes are TRBV4-1 and TRBJ2-1, with D tentatively TRBD2 (6 bases). Germline V CDR1 and CDR2: MGHRA, YSYEKL. This CDR3 region has 17 residues. V lost 0 bases to trimming and J lost 7 bases, with 19 bases between them. CDR3 in DNA: TGCGCCAGCAGCCAAGACCGAGTAGCGGTAAAGGGGAATGAGCAGTTCTTC. This encodes CASSQDRVAVKGNEQFF.

This rearrangement joins TRBV18 to TRBJ2-1; a possible D gene is TRBD2 (6 bases). Germline V gives CDR1 KGHSH, CDR2 LQKENI. The CDR3 is 15 amino acids. V lost 1 base and J lost 3, with 10 bases in between. CDR3 nucleotide sequence: TGTGCCAGCTCACCACAGCGGGCCTTCTACAATGAGCAGTTCTTC. This translates into CASSPQRAFYNEQFF.

The rearrangement uses TRBV27 and TRBJ1-2; 8 bases agree with TRBD1. The germline V gene has CDR1 MNHEY and CDR2 SMNVEV (reference sequence). The CDR3 runs to 14 residues. With 3 bases clipped from V and 7 bases from J, the junction kept 7 bases outside the gene matches. CDR3 amino acids: CASSLLGTGFGYTF. The CDR3 DNA follows: TGTGCCAGCAGTTTGCTCGGGACAGGCTTTGGCTACACCTTC.

J is TRBJ1-2 and V is TRBV30; 8 bases are a match to TRBD1. V was clipped by 0 bases and J by 14 bases; unmatched bases: 8. This CDR3 region has 12 residues. Germline loops: CDR1 GTSNPN, CDR2 SVGIG (reference sequence). The CDR3 DNA reads TGTGCCTGGAGTGTATATCGACAGGGGAGGACCTTC. This encodes CAWSVYRQGRTF.